This record covers a single TCR beta chain. Trimming took 4 bases from V and 6 from J, leaving 13 bases between them. The germline gives CDR1 SGHDT, CDR2 YYEEEE. This CDR3 is 13 amino acids long. The data are from a study of identifying expanded T cells in peripheral blood. Using immunoSEQ multiplex PCR, the repertoire was profiled, and TCRdb retains in-frame clones only, with some absent. The data contain around 94,000 clones, 70% to 90% of them seen just once; the ten biggest clones take up just under 4.5%. The sequencing input was blood. The clonotype was recovered from a person aged 18 to 70 in good health. This chain joins TRBV5-6 and TRBJ1-2; weak D call: TRBD1 (5 bases). The CDR3 region is CASSVDEGHGYTF. DNA for the CDR3: TGTGCCAGCAGCGTCGATGAGGGACATGGCTACACCTTC.